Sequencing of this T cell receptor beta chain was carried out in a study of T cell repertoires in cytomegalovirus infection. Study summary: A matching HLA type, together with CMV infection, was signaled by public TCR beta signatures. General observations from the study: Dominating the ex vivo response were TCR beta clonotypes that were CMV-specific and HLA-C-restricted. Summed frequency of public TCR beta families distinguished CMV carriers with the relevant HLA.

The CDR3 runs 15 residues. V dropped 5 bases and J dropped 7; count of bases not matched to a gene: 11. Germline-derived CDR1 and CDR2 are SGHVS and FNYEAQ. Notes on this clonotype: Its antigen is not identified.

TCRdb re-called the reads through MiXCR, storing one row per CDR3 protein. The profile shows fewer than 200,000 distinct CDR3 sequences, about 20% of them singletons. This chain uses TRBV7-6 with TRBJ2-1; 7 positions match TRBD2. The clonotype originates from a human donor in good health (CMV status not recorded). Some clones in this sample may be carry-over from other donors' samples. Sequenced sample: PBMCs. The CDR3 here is CASSPGGVFWNEQFF. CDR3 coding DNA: TGTGCCAGCAGCCCGGGGGGAGTGTTTTGGAATGAGCAGTTCTTC.